The rows below give T cell receptor beta chains drawn from one sample of a study of cytomegalovirus exposure and HLA in healthy donors. Repertoires were generated with immunoSEQ multiplex PCR, while TCRdb's copy carries only in-frame clones and drops some. The sample carries some 180,000 clones, approximately 82% recorded once. Sequenced material: PBMCs. The receptors were sampled from a girl under 10 years old in good health and CMV-seropositive. CDR3s include the opening cysteine and the closing phenylalanine or tryptophan. The order of the fields is clone size, V gene, D gene, J gene, CDR3 DNA, CDR3 protein. The D gene is left open where the match is weak. Clone size is given for some rows only: seen once, a few or many times, or a class if the clone is expanded.

.,TRBV28,.,TRBJ2-7,TGTGCCAGCAGTCCTGGCGGTTTCTACGAGCAGTACTTC,CASSPGGFYEQYF
.,TRBV5-1,.,TRBJ2-1,TGCGCCAGCAGCTTCGGCTCCTACAATGAGCAGTTCTTC,CASSFGSYNEQFF
.,TRBV5-1,.,TRBJ1-1,TGCGCCAGCAGCTTGGTAGGACAGAACACTGAAGCTTTCTTT,CASSLVGQNTEAFF
.,TRBV5-1,TRBD1,TRBJ2-3,TGCGCCAGCAGCTTTGCCGGGACAGGAAACACAGATACGCAGTATTTT,CASSFAGTGNTDTQYF
.,TRBV5-6,.,TRBJ1-5,TGTGCCAGCAGCCACTATAGCAATCAGCCCCAGCATTTT,CASSHYSNQPQHF
once,TRBV28,.,TRBJ2-3,TGCGCGTATAGCGGTTCGGGGACGCAGTATTTT,CAYSGSGTQYF
.,TRBV27,.,TRBJ2-7,TGTGCCAGCAGACTCGGCAGGGGCCCCCAGTACTTC,CASRLGRGPQYF
once,TRBV6-6,TRBD1,TRBJ2-6,TGTGCCAGCACGGGACAGGGGGCGATCTGGGCCAACGTCCTGACTTTC,CASTGQGAIWANVLTF
.,TRBV19,.,TRBJ2-7,TGTGCCAGTAGTATAGCCCTAGAGGGACACTACGAGCAGTACTTC,CASSIALEGHYEQYF
.,TRBV19,TRBD2,TRBJ2-7,TGTGCCAGTAGTCTGGGCGGGGGCTCCTACGAGCAGTACTTC,CASSLGGGSYEQYF
.,TRBV5-1,.,TRBJ2-3,TGCGCCAGCACCATACTGGCGACTAGCACAGATACGCAGTATTTT,CASTILATSTDTQYF
.,TRBV5-1,.,TRBJ2-2,TGCGCCAGCAGCTTGGAAGCGAGCGGGGAGCTGTTTTTT,CASSLEASGELFF
.,TRBV19,.,TRBJ1-2,TGTGCCAGTAGTATAGACAGGTCTGGCTACACCTTC,CASSIDRSGYTF
.,TRBV18,.,TRBJ1-2,TGTGCCAGCTCACCAGGGGCGAACTATGGCTACACCTTC,CASSPGANYGYTF
.,TRBV9,TRBD1,TRBJ1-5,TGTGCCAGCAGCGGCGGCAGGGGGTTCAATCAGCCCCAGCATTTT,CASSGGRGFNQPQHF
few,TRBV5-1,.,TRBJ1-1,TGCGCCAGCAGCTTGGACAGGCGTAACGCTGAAGCTTTCTTT,CASSLDRRNAEAFF
.,TRBV4-1,TRBD2,TRBJ2-1,TGCGCCAGCAGCCAACGGACTAGCGGGATAGAAAACAATGAGCAGTTCTTC,CASSQRTSGIENNEQFF
.,TRBV28,.,TRBJ2-1,TGTGCCAGCAGTTTAAGTAGTGTCCCGGTCAATGAGCAGTTCTTC,CASSLSSVPVNEQFF
.,TRBV4-1,TRBD1,TRBJ1-1,TGCGCCAGCAGCCCGGGACAGGGTAGTGAAGCTTTCTTT,CASSPGQGSEAFF
.,TRBV4-2,.,TRBJ2-7,TGTGCCAGCAGCCAAGATAATACTAGGTACGAGCAGTACTTC,CASSQDNTRYEQYF
.,TRBV19,.,TRBJ2-7,TGTGCCAGTAGTCCCTCCCCCCAGGGGATAGGCTACGAGCAGTACTTC,CASSPSPQGIGYEQYF
.,TRBV5-4,.,TRBJ2-2,TGTGCCAGCAGCTTGGTTGGACTACCCGACACCGGGGAGCTGTTTTTT,CASSLVGLPDTGELFF
.,TRBV7-9,.,TRBJ1-2,TGTGCCAGCAGCAGGGGCGAATCCGTCTATGGCTACACCTTC,CASSRGESVYGYTF
.,TRBV25-1,.,TRBJ2-3,TGTGCCAGCTCTCCCTCGGAGAGTGGGGGCACGCAGTATTTT,CASSPSESGGTQYF
.,TRBV5-1,TRBD2,TRBJ2-2,TGCGCCAGCAGCCGAATTCCGGGACTAGTTGCCGGCAACACCGGGGAGCTGTTTTTT,CASSRIPGLVAGNTGELFF
.,TRBV28,TRBD1,TRBJ1-5,TGTGCCAGCAGCCAGAGGACAGGGTTTAGACCCCAGCATTTT,CASSQRTGFRPQHF
.,TRBV10-1,TRBD2,TRBJ2-3,TGCGCCAGCAGTGGGGACTCGGGGGGGATCACAGATACGCAGTATTTT,CASSGDSGGITDTQYF
few,TRBV4-1,.,TRBJ1-1,TGCGCCAGCAGCCAAGATGAATCAGGGTACACTGAAGCTTTCTTT,CASSQDESGYTEAFF
.,TRBV6-5,.,TRBJ2-7,TGTGCCAGCAGTTCACCTATTACCTACGAGCAGTACTTC,CASSSPITYEQYF
.,TRBV6-1,.,TRBJ1-1,TGTGCCCACGGGGGGGTTGGCCTGGAGAGCACTGAAGCTTTCTTT,CAHGGVGLESTEAFF
.,TRBV19,.,TRBJ1-2,TGTGCCAGTACCCTCGGACAGCCTACCTATGGCTACACCTTC,CASTLGQPTYGYTF
.,TRBV7-9,TRBD1,TRBJ2-2,TGTGCCAGCAGCGTCGGGACAGCCATCCCCGGGGAGCTGTTTTTT,CASSVGTAIPGELFF
.,TRBV27,.,TRBJ2-7,TGTGCCAGCAGTTTATCTTTTAGTTCCTACGAGCAGTACTTC,CASSLSFSSYEQYF
once,TRBV4-2,.,TRBJ1-1,TGTGCCAGCAGCCAAGGGGGGGGCATGAACACTGAAGCTTTCTTT,CASSQGGGMNTEAFF
.,TRBV19,.,TRBJ1-1,TGTGCCAGTAGTACCGAACCCCAGGGAGAAGCTTTCTTT,CASSTEPQGEAFF
.,TRBV7-8,.,TRBJ2-2,TGTGCCAGCAGCTTTGTAACCGGGATCGCCGGGGAGCTGTTTTTT,CASSFVTGIAGELFF
.,TRBV11-2,TRBD1,TRBJ2-5,TGTGCCAGCAGCTCCTTCCGACAGGGGGCGAGAGAGACCCAGTACTTC,CASSSFRQGARETQYF